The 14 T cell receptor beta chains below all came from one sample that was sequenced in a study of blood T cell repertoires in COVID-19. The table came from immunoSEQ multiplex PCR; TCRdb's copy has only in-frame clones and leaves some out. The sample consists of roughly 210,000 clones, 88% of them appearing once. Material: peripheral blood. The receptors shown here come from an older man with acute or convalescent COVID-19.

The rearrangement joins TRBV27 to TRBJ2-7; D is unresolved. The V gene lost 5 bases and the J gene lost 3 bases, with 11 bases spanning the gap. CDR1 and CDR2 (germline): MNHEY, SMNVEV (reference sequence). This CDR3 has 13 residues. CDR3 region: CASSPSIYYEQYF. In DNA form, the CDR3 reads TGTGCCAGCAGTCCTTCCATCTACTACGAGCAGTACTTC.

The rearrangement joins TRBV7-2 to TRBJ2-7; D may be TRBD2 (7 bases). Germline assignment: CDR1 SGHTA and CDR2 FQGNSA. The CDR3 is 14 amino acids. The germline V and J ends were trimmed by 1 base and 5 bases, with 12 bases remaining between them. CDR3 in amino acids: CASSLVGGANEQYF. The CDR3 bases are TGTGCCAGCAGCTTAGTGGGGGGGGCCAACGAGCAGTACTTC. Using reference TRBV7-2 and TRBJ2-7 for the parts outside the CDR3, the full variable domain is GAGVSQSPSNKVTEKGKDVELRCDPISGHTALYWYRQSLGQGLEFLIYFQGNSAPDKSGLPSDRFSAERTGGSVSTLTIQRTQQEDSAVYLCASSLVGGANEQYFGPGTRLTVT.

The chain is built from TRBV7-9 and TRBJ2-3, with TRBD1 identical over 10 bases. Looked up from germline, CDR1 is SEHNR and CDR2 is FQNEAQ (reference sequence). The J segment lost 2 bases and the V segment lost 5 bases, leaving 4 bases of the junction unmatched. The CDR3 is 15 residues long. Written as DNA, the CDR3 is TGTGCCAGCAGCCGGGGGACAGGGGACACAGATACGCAGTATTTT. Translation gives CASSRGTGDTDTQYF.

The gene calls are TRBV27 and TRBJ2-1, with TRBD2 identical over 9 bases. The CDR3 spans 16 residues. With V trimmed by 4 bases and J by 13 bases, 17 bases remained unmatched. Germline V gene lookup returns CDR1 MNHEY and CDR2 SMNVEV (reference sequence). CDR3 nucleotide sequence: TGTGCCAGCAGTTCGATAGCCCGTTCTGGCGGGAGGGTTCAGTTCTTC. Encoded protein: CASSSIARSGGRVQFF.

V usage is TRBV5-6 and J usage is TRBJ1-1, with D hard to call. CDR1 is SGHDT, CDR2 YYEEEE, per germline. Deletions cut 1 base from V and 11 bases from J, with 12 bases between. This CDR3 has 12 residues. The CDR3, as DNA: TGTGCCAGCAGCTTGTTCGACGGAGAGGCTTTCTTT. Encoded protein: CASSLFDGEAFF.

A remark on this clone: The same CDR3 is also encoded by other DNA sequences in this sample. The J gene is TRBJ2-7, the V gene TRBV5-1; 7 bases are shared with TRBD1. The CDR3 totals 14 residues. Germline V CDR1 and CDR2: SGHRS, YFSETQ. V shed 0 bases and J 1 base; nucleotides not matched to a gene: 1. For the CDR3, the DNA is TGCGCCAGCAGCTTGGCAGGGGGATCCTACGAGCAGTACTTC. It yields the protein CASSLAGGSYEQYF.

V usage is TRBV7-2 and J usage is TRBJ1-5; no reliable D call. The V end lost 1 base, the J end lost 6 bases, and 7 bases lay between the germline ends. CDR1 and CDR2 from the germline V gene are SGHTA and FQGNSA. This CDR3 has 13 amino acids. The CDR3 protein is CASSLEGGQPQHF. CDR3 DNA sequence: TGTGCCAGCAGCTTAGAGGGAGGTCAGCCCCAGCATTTT.

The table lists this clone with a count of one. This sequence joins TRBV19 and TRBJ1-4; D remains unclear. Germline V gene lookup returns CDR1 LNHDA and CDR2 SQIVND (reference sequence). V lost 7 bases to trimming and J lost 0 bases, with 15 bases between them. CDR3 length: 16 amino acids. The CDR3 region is CASKQVGGTTNEKLFF. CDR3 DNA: TGTGCCAGTAAACAAGTAGGAGGGACAACTAATGAAAAACTGTTTTTT.

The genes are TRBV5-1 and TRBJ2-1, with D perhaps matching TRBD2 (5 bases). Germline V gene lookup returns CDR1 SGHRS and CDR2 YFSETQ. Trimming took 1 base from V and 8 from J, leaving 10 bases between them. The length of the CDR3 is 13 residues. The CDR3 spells CASSLPSKYEQFF. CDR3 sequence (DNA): TGCGCCAGCAGCTTGCCTAGCAAGTATGAGCAGTTCTTC.

The CDR3: CASSPGLAGGSADTQYF. CDR3 coding DNA: TGTGCCAGCAGCCCCGGACTAGCGGGAGGGAGTGCAGATACGCAGTATTTT. The chain combines TRBV3-1 (or the pseudogene TRBV3-2) with TRBJ2-3, with 15 bases lining up with TRBD2. V dropped 4 bases and J dropped 4; count of bases not matched to a gene: 6. The CDR3 totals 17 residues. Germline values: CDR1 LGHDT, CDR2 YNNKEL (reference sequence).

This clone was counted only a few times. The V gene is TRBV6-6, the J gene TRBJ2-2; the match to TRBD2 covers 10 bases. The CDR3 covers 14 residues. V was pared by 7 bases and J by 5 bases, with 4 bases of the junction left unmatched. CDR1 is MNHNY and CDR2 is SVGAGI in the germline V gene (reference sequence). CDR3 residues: CASIKREGTGELFF. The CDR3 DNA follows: TGTGCCAGCATAAAGCGGGAGGGGACCGGGGAGCTGTTTTTT.

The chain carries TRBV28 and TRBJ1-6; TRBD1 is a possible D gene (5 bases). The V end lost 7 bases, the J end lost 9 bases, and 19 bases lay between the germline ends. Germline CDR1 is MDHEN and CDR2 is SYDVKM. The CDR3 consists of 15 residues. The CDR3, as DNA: TGTGCCAGCACCACCGAAGGGGCGGGGGGTTCACCCCTCCACTTT. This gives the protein CASTTEGAGGSPLHF.

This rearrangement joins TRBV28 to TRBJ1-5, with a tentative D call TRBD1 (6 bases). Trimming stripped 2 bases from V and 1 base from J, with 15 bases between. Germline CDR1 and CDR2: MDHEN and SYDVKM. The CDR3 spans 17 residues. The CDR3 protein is CASSLPNWGQSNQPQHF. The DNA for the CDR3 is TGTGCCAGCAGTTTACCCAACTGGGGGCAGAGCAATCAGCCCCAGCATTTT.

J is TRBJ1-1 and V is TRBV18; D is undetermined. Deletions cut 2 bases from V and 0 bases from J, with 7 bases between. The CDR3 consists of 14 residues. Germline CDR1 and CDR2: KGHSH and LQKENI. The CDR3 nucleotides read TGTGCCAGCTCACCAGTCAGGCTGAACACTGAAGCTTTCTTT. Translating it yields CASSPVRLNTEAFF.